Following are 26 T cell receptor beta chains from one sample sequenced in a study of radiation and T cells in renal cell carcinoma. TCRdb's table, derived via immunoSEQ multiplex PCR, lists solely in-frame clones and lacks some. Counted here are approximately 29,000 clones, approximately 81% occurring once; the ten biggest clones make up approximately 30%. Time point here: blood 4 weeks post-SBRT, at nephrectomy. Treatment in this sample: 15 Gy SBRT to primary tumor, nephrectomy 4 weeks later. Sequenced material: blood, taken from a patient whose treatment included radiotherapy and nephrectomy. The receptors were sampled from a man aged 55-75 years with renal cell carcinoma.

The chain combines TRBV7-2 with TRBJ2-1; TRBD2 might be the D (6 bases). V lost 6 bases and J lost 1, with 10 bases in between. The CDR3 spans 14 residues. Germline CDR1 SGHTA, CDR2 FQGNSA. CDR3 in DNA: TGTGCCAGCAGTACTAGCAGGTCCTACAATGAGCAGTTCTTC. This translates into CASSTSRSYNEQFF.

The sample holds one count of this clone. The chain links TRBV15 to TRBJ1-2, with unresolved D. This CDR3 region has 14 residues. V was clipped by 3 bases and J by 1 base, with 9 bases between them. From germline, CDR1 is LNHNV and CDR2 YYDKDF (reference sequence). Here the CDR3 DNA reads TGTGCCACCAGCAGTGGAGGCGTTAACTATGGCTACACCTTC. Translated: CATSSGGVNYGYTF. Together with reference TRBV15 and TRBJ1-2, the CDR3 gives the full variable domain: DAMVIQNPRYQVTQFGKPVTLSCSQTLNHNVMYWYQQKSSQAPKLLFHYYDKDFNNEADTPDNFQSRRPNTSFCFLDIRSPGLGDTAMYLCATSSGGVNYGYTFGSGTRLTVV.

CDR3 sequence reads: CASSPPAGFSHEQFF. The DNA of the CDR3 is TGTGCCAGCAGTCCCCCTGCGGGATTTAGCCATGAGCAGTTCTTC. The chain couples TRBV7-2 to TRBJ2-1; D is possibly TRBD2 (6 bases). Germline assignment: CDR1 SGHTA and CDR2 FQGNSA. V lost 6 bases and J lost 8, with 20 bases in between. This CDR3 is built from 15 residues. The variable domain in full, completed from reference TRBV7-2 and TRBJ2-1, reads GAGVSQSPSNKVTEKGKDVELRCDPISGHTALYWYRQSLGQGLEFLIYFQGNSAPDKSGLPSDRFSAERTGGSVSTLTIQRTQQEDSAVYLCASSPPAGFSHEQFFGPGTRLTVL.

V and J are TRBV5-1 and TRBJ1-5; D possibly corresponds to TRBD1 (5 bases). This CDR3 has 14 amino acids. Per the germline V gene, CDR1 is SGHRS and CDR2 is YFSETQ. Trimming shortened V by 2 bases and J by 2 bases, and 8 bases separated the two germline ends. As DNA, the CDR3 is TGCGCCAGCAGCTTTCTGGGGGGCAATCAGCCCCAGCATTTT. The encoded protein is CASSFLGGNQPQHF.

The chain combines TRBV9 with TRBJ1-1; possible D gene TRBD1, 6 bases. The CDR3 spans 15 residues. Trimming left V 4 bases short and J 6 bases short, with 19 bases between. Per the germline V gene, CDR1 is SGDLS and CDR2 is YYNGEE. CDR3: CASSPRTQGAAEAFF. The CDR3 DNA follows: TGTGCCAGCAGCCCCAGAACACAGGGCGCCGCTGAAGCTTTCTTT.

The V call is TRBV30, the J call TRBJ1-2; maybe TRBD1 (6 bases). Trimming pared 6 bases from V and 7 bases from J, leaving 21 bases between. The CDR3 sequence is 14 residues long. Germline loops: CDR1 GTSNPN, CDR2 SVGIG (reference sequence). In DNA, the CDR3 is TGTGCCTGCAAACTTCCGACGGGGGCGGTTGGCTACACCTTC. This sequence encodes CACKLPTGAVGYTF.

This sequence joins TRBV15 and TRBJ2-7; tentatively, D is TRBD1 (5 bases). The CDR3 has 14 residues. Trimming shortened V by 0 bases and J by 3 bases, and 9 bases separated the two germline ends. Germline V gene lookup returns CDR1 LNHNV and CDR2 YYDKDF (reference sequence). DNA for the CDR3: TGTGCCACCAGCAGAGATTGGACAAACTACGAGCAGTACTTC. This sequence encodes CATSRDWTNYEQYF.

The V gene is TRBV5-1, the J gene TRBJ2-5; the match to TRBD2 covers 7 bases. After removal of 1 base from V and 3 bases from J, the junction contained 6 bases not matched to a gene. CDR1 is SGHRS, CDR2 YFSETQ, per germline. The CDR3 sequence is 15 residues long. CDR3 in DNA: TGCGCCAGCAGCTTGTTCCGGACTAGGGAAGAGACCCAGTACTTC. Its translation is CASSLFRTREETQYF.

The CDR3 loop reads CASSDPASGGPEAFF. CDR3 coding DNA: TGCGCCAGCAGTGACCCGGCGTCGGGGGGACCTGAAGCTTTCTTT. The rearrangement links TRBV10-1 to TRBJ1-1; D perhaps matches TRBD1 (5 bases). The CDR3 has 15 residues. V dropped 3 bases and J dropped 6 bases, with 17 bases sitting between them. Germline V gene data show CDR1 as WNHNN and CDR2 as SYGVQD (reference sequence).

This clone was recorded only once. V gene TRBV2 combines with J gene TRBJ2-1; D is undetermined. Deletions cut 6 bases from V and 8 bases from J, with 11 bases between. The CDR3 sequence is 12 residues long. Germline loops: CDR1 SNHLY, CDR2 FYNNEI. The CDR3 DNA sequence: TGTGCCAGCAGGGCTTTCCCGGATGAGCAGTTCTTC. Residues: CASRAFPDEQFF.

The CDR3 loop is CASSSRDMNTGELFF. The CDR3 DNA reads TGTGCCAGCTCATCAAGGGACATGAACACCGGGGAGCTGTTTTTT. This chain links TRBV18 with TRBJ2-2; tentative D call: TRBD1 (6 bases). The CDR3 loop spans 15 amino acids. Per germline, CDR1 KGHSH and CDR2 LQKENI. V was pared by 5 bases and J by 1 base, with 11 bases between.

This chain uses TRBV6-1 with TRBJ1-1, with TRBD1 matching 7 bases. Germline assignment: CDR1 MNHNS and CDR2 SASEGT. This CDR3 spans 15 amino acids. The V segment lost 4 bases and the J segment 0 bases; nucleotides outside the gene matches: 5. The CDR3: CASSGTGTVNTEAFF. The CDR3, as DNA: TGTGCCAGCAGTGGGACCGGGACAGTGAACACTGAAGCTTTCTTT.

The CDR3 spells CASSTGTSVQETQYF. DNA for the CDR3: TGTGCCAGCAGTACCGGGACTAGTGTACAAGAGACCCAGTACTTC. V usage is TRBV6-5 and J usage is TRBJ2-5, with TRBD2 matching 8 bases. CDR1 MNHEY and CDR2 SVGAGI come from the germline V gene. V dropped 5 bases and J dropped 2; count of bases not matched to a gene: 7. The CDR3 length is 15 residues.

V and J are TRBV27 and TRBJ1-5, with 9 bases that match TRBD1. There are 16 residues in the CDR3. Germline loops: CDR1 MNHEY, CDR2 SMNVEV (reference sequence). Trimming removed 5 bases from V and 3 bases from J; junction bases left unmatched: 8. As DNA, the CDR3 is TGTGCCAGCAGTCCGCAATTACAGGGGGCCAATCAGCCCCAGCATTTT. This sequence encodes CASSPQLQGANQPQHF.

The chain carries TRBV7-8 and TRBJ2-1; TRBD1 aligns across 9 bases. CDR3 size: 15 residues. The junction had 4 bases not matched to a gene; V was cut back by 5 bases and J by 2 bases. Germline V lookup: CDR1 SGHVS, CDR2 FQNEAQ. The CDR3 coding sequence is TGTGCCAGCAGCGGCACAGGGGGCACCTACAATGAGCAGTTCTTC. Translated: CASSGTGGTYNEQFF.

Details on this clone: The same CDR3 also results from other DNA sequences found in this sample. The gene calls are TRBV6-5 and TRBJ2-7, with D hard to call. Germline V gene sequence: CDR1 MNHEY, CDR2 SVGAGI. Between the trimmed V and J ends, which lost 7 bases and 1 base, there was a span of 11 bases. This CDR3 comprises 13 residues. DNA of the CDR3: TGTGCCAGCAAAGGCTCGGAATCCTACGAGCAGTACTTC. It encodes CASKGSESYEQYF.

The chain has TRBV7-8 and TRBJ2-1; no reliable D call. V lost 5 bases and J lost 8, with 10 bases in between. There are 12 residues in the CDR3. CDR1 and CDR2 (germline): SGHVS, FQNEAQ. The CDR3 is CASSEDRDEQFF. CDR3 in DNA: TGTGCCAGCAGCGAGGATAGAGATGAGCAGTTCTTC.

This clone counts as medium-sized. The chain carries TRBV6-1 and TRBJ2-1, with TRBD2 matching over 8 bases. Per germline, CDR1 MNHNS and CDR2 SASEGT. The trim removed 3 bases at V and 7 bases at J, leaving 5 bases unmatched. The CDR3 length is 14 residues. CDR3 protein: CASSDQSGGNEQFF. CDR3 in DNA: TGTGCCAGCAGTGATCAGAGCGGGGGTAATGAGCAGTTCTTC.

This chain links TRBV4-1 with TRBJ1-1; 7 bases line up with TRBD1. CDR1 is MGHRA, CDR2 YSYEKL, per germline. The CDR3 is 17 amino acids. V shed 0 bases, J shed 5 bases, and the junction held 12 bases outside the gene matches. The CDR3 sequence is CASSQEGQGVMWTEAFF. DNA of the CDR3: TGCGCCAGCAGCCAAGAAGGGCAGGGGGTAATGTGGACTGAAGCTTTCTTT.

V gene TRBV21-1 combines with J gene TRBJ2-1; the D call in the table, TRBD1, was not verified against the DNA. TRBV21-1 represents a pseudogene. CDR3 length: 14 amino acids. The chain's CDR3 is CAANDRDTDNEQFF. The CDR3, as DNA: TGTGCCGCCAATGACCGGGACACGGACAATGAGCAGTTCTTC.

This clone has only one observation. The chain has TRBV18 and TRBJ2-1, with D perhaps matching TRBD2 (6 bases). Germline values: CDR1 KGHSH, CDR2 LQKENI. The CDR3 is 15 residues long. Deletions cut 2 bases from V and 7 bases from J, with 15 bases between. The CDR3 region has the DNA TGTGCCAGCTCACCAGGAGCGGGTGTAGGAAATGAGCAGTTCTTC. Translation: CASSPGAGVGNEQFF.

DNA for the CDR3: TGCAGCGTTGCTCAGTCACCCGACACTGAAGCTTTCTTT. Translated: CSVAQSPDTEAFF. The chain joins TRBV29-1 to TRBJ1-1; D unclear. The V end was cut by 4 bases, the J end by 3 bases, with 12 bases between. This CDR3 is 13 amino acids long. Germline CDR1 SQVTM, CDR2 ANQGSEA.

This clone was recorded a few times. V is TRBV7-6 and J is TRBJ2-2; D gene ambiguous. The CDR3 runs to 15 residues. CDR1 SGHVS and CDR2 FNYEAQ come from the germline V gene. V was cut by 2 bases and J by 6 bases, with 13 bases left in between. This CDR3 reads CASSLKALSAGELFF. The DNA of the CDR3 is TGTGCCAGCAGCTTAAAAGCTTTAAGTGCCGGGGAGCTGTTTTTT.

The chain has TRBV20-1 and TRBJ1-2; D ambiguous. V lost 5 bases and J lost 3, with 4 bases in between. The CDR3 contains 10 residues. Germline V gives CDR1 DFQATT, CDR2 SNEGSKA (reference sequence). In DNA, the CDR3 is TGCAGTGCTTTTCACTATGGCTACACCTTC. Translated: CSAFHYGYTF.

The genes are TRBV18 and TRBJ1-6; weak D call: TRBD1 (6 bases). Germline V gene lookup returns CDR1 KGHSH and CDR2 LQKENI. Trimming removed 2 bases at V and 8 bases at J, with 13 bases between. This CDR3 has 15 amino acids. The CDR3 protein is CASSPSRDTYSPLHF. CDR3 bases: TGTGCCAGCTCACCATCACGGGACACCTATTCACCCCTCCACTTT. Using reference TRBV18 and TRBJ1-6 for the parts outside the CDR3, the full variable domain is NAGVMQNPRHLVRRRGQEARLRCSPMKGHSHVYWYRQLPEEGLKFMVYLQKENIIDESGMPKERFSAEFPKEGPSILRIQQVVRGDSAAYFCASSPSRDTYSPLHFGNGTRLTVT.

The V gene is TRBV4-3, the J gene TRBJ2-5, with D possibly being TRBD1 (6 bases). The V gene's germline CDR1 is LGHNA and CDR2 YSLEER. With 2 bases removed from V and 1 base from J, the gap between germline ends came to 14 bases. The CDR3 is made up of 16 amino acids. The CDR3 nucleotides read TGCGCCAGCAGCCAATGGTTACAGGGTGGCCAAGAGACCCAGTACTTC. Its translation: CASSQWLQGGQETQYF.